This passage covers 20 T cell receptor beta chains from one sample sequenced in a study of shared clonotypes between healthy human individuals. TCRdb's table, derived via immunoSEQ multiplex PCR, lists solely in-frame clones and lacks some. The sample shows some 2,100,000 clones, roughly 91% of them seen only once. In the naive CD8 group, cells lacked CD45RO and were positively selected for CCR7, so terminally differentiated effector memory CD45RA+ cells were left out. The sequenced sample was naive CD8+ T cells from PBMCs. These receptors all stem from a man in his late teens or twenties in good health. Some clones in this sample may be carry-over from other donors' samples.

The V call is TRBV10-1, the J call TRBJ2-1; TRBD2 aligns across 7 bases. Trimming took 5 bases from V and 6 from J; bases not matched to a gene: 16. Germline V gene lookup returns CDR1 WNHNN and CDR2 SYGVQD (reference sequence). This CDR3 spans 17 amino acids. The CDR3 nucleotides are TGCGCCAGCAGTTCCCTTCATGGACTAGGGTTTGTCAATGAGCAGTTCTTC. Its protein is CASSSLHGLGFVNEQFF.

The chain recombines TRBV13 with TRBJ2-7, with D perhaps TRBD1 (6 bases). Trimming took off 4 bases at V and 2 bases at J, with 12 bases between the two ends. CDR1 and CDR2 from the germline V gene are PRHDT and FYEKMQ (reference sequence). This CDR3 spans 14 amino acids. DNA of the CDR3: TGTGCCAGCAGCTCCCGACAGGAAGCCTACGAGCAGTACTTC. Translation gives CASSSRQEAYEQYF.

This chain links TRBV28 with TRBJ1-5, with TRBD1 matching 9 bases. The junction had 5 bases not matched to a gene; V was cut back by 2 bases and J by 6 bases. This CDR3 comprises 15 residues. Germline loops: CDR1 MDHEN, CDR2 SYDVKM. The CDR3 loop reads CASSLDRGISQPQHF. CDR3 nucleotides: TGTGCCAGCAGTTTAGACAGGGGGATTTCTCAGCCCCAGCATTTT.

The V and J genes are TRBV7-9 and TRBJ2-7; D unresolved. Trimming left V 8 bases short and J 3 bases short, with 14 bases between. The CDR3 runs 13 residues. Germline V lookup: CDR1 SEHNR, CDR2 FQNEAQ (reference sequence). The CDR3 reads CASSTVLGYEQYF. The CDR3 nucleotides are TGTGCCAGCTCCACGGTTCTCGGCTACGAGCAGTACTTC.

This chain joins TRBV7-9 and TRBJ2-1; 9 positions agree with TRBD2. The CDR3 has 15 residues. Unmatched junction bases numbered 8, after V lost 10 bases and J lost 1 base. Germline assignment: CDR1 SEHNR and CDR2 FQNEAQ (reference sequence). This CDR3 reads CATLIAGESYNEQFF. In nucleotides, the CDR3 is TGTGCCACCCTAATAGCGGGAGAATCCTACAATGAGCAGTTCTTC.

The chain recombines TRBV7-6 with TRBJ1-1; D gene uncertain. Trimming removed 4 bases at V and 8 bases at J, with 20 bases between. There are 15 residues in the CDR3. The germline CDR1 and CDR2 sequences are SGHVS and FNYEAQ. The CDR3 reads CASSSPMTGGHEAFF. As DNA, the CDR3 is TGTGCCAGCAGCTCACCAATGACGGGAGGGCACGAAGCTTTCTTT.

The chain recombines TRBV7-8 with TRBJ2-5, with D perhaps given as TRBD1 or TRBD2 (5 bases each). This CDR3 is 17 amino acids long. Trimming removed 2 bases at V and 2 bases at J, with 18 bases between. Germline loops: CDR1 SGHVS, CDR2 FQNEAQ. CDR3 coding DNA: TGTGCCAGCAGCTTATATAACAGTCGAGGGGATCAAGAGACCCAGTACTTC. Protein sequence: CASSLYNSRGDQETQYF.

In this sample, this clone turned up once. The gene calls are TRBV11-2 and TRBJ1-1; D is perhaps TRBD1 (6 bases). Germline-derived CDR1 and CDR2 are SGHAT and FQNNGV. V dropped 5 bases and J dropped 5 bases, with 24 bases sitting between them. The CDR3 extends over 17 amino acids. Here the CDR3 reads CASSVKLFGGGGTEAFF. CDR3 in DNA: TGTGCCAGCAGCGTCAAATTGTTTGGAGGGGGTGGGACTGAAGCTTTCTTT.

The chain links TRBV19 to TRBJ2-4, with a tentative D call TRBD2 (5 bases). Germline values: CDR1 LNHDA, CDR2 SQIVND (reference sequence). The CDR3 runs 15 residues. V was pared by 0 bases and J by 8 bases, with 14 bases between. This chain's CDR3 is CASSIDGRGQDIQYF. CDR3 coding DNA: TGTGCCAGTAGTATAGATGGCCGGGGTCAAGACATTCAGTACTTC.

This sequence joins TRBV19 and TRBJ2-1; TRBD2 matches at 11 bases. CDR3 size: 17 residues. Germline V gene sequence: CDR1 LNHDA, CDR2 SQIVND (reference sequence). The ends lost 6 bases at V and 2 bases at J; junction bases unmatched: 9. CDR3 loop: CASSPTSGSFAYNEQFF. In nucleotides, the CDR3 is TGTGCCAGTAGCCCTACTAGCGGGAGTTTCGCCTACAATGAGCAGTTCTTC.

This chain links TRBV6-5 with TRBJ2-1, with a possible D match to TRBD1 (6 bases). Germline V CDR1 and CDR2: MNHEY, SVGAGI. V lost 4 bases to trimming and J lost 12 bases, with 13 bases between them. This CDR3 is 12 amino acids long. The CDR3 bases are TGTGCCAGCAGTTCCCGGACAGCCTGGCAGTTCTTC. Translated, it gives CASSSRTAWQFF.

The chain is built from TRBV6-7 and TRBJ2-5, with TRBD1 as a possible D gene (6 bases). TRBV6-7 is assigned to the ORF class and has an uncertain function. The CDR3 sequence is 15 residues long. The ends were cut back, 4 bases at V and 2 bases at J, with 14 bases in the middle. CDR3 DNA sequence: TGTGCCAGCAGTTCACAGGGTTGGAGACAAGAGACCCAGTACTTC. Protein product: CASSSQGWRQETQYF.

The genes are TRBV7-9 and TRBJ2-2, with a tentative D call TRBD2 (6 bases). The CDR3 runs 17 residues. CDR1 is SEHNR and CDR2 is FQNEAQ in the germline V gene (reference sequence). The ends were cut back, 5 bases at V and 4 bases at J, with 20 bases in the middle. The DNA of the CDR3 is TGTGCCAGCAGCCCCCCCTTAATCGGCGGGACCACCGGGGAGCTGTTTTTT. This gives the protein CASSPPLIGGTTGELFF.

The chain is built from TRBV10-1 and TRBJ1-1; maybe TRBD1 (5 bases). This CDR3 has 15 amino acids. Trimming removed 11 bases from V and 3 bases from J, with 22 bases in between. The germline V gene encodes CDR1 WNHNN and CDR2 SYGVQD (reference sequence). CDR3 loop: CAGDPGTSQDTEAFF. CDR3 nucleotide sequence: TGCGCCGGGGACCCCGGAACCTCCCAGGACACTGAAGCTTTCTTT.

About this clone itself: The same CDR3 also results from other DNA sequences found in this sample. The V call is TRBV29-1, the J call TRBJ2-7, with TRBD2 identical over 9 bases. CDR1 is SQVTM and CDR2 is ANQGSEA in the germline V gene. The trim removed 5 bases at V and 4 bases at J, leaving 6 bases unmatched. The CDR3 has 13 residues. The chain's CDR3 is CSVRLAGSYEQYF. The CDR3 nucleotides read TGCAGCGTTCGGCTAGCGGGAAGTTACGAGCAGTACTTC.

The genes are TRBV5-6 and TRBJ1-2, with a tentative D call TRBD1 (5 bases). This CDR3 has 12 residues. Trimming removed 3 bases at V and 8 bases at J, with 11 bases between. Germline CDR1 is SGHDT and CDR2 is YYEEEE. DNA of the CDR3: TGTGCCAGCAGCTCAGAGGGGATCGGCTACACCTTC. Its translation is CASSSEGIGYTF.

The chain carries TRBV5-1 and TRBJ2-3; 7 nucleotides agree with TRBD2. Germline assignment: CDR1 SGHRS and CDR2 YFSETQ. The V gene end was trimmed by 4 bases and the J gene end by 5 bases; junction bases not matched to a gene: 10. The CDR3 is 15 amino acids. The CDR3 is CASSTRLGGGDTQYF. The DNA of the CDR3 is TGCGCCAGCAGCACTCGACTAGGCGGGGGAGATACGCAGTATTTT. Drawing the rest from reference TRBV5-1 and TRBJ2-3, the complete variable domain is KAGVTQTPRYLIKTRGQQVTLSCSPISGHRSVSWYQQTPGQGLQFLFEYFSETQRNKGNFPGRFSGRQFSNSRSEMNVSTLELGDSALYLCASSTRLGGGDTQYFGPGTRLTVL.

This chain connects TRBV28 to TRBJ2-5; TRBD1 is a possible D gene (6 bases). Between the trimmed V and J ends, which lost 4 bases and 2 bases, there was a span of 8 bases. This CDR3 region has 13 residues. Germline V gives CDR1 MDHEN, CDR2 SYDVKM. CDR3 residues: CASSWTEQETQYF. The DNA for the CDR3 is TGTGCCAGCAGTTGGACAGAGCAAGAGACCCAGTACTTC.

V gene TRBV27 combines with J gene TRBJ2-7, with D perhaps assigned TRBD1 or TRBD2 (5 bases each). The CDR3 length is 16 residues. V dropped 5 bases and J dropped 0 bases, with 17 bases sitting between them. Germline CDR1 and CDR2: MNHEY and SMNVEV (reference sequence). DNA of the CDR3: TGTGCCAGCAGTGCGCCCCCGGGACGTAGCTCCTACGAGCAGTACTTC. It specifies CASSAPPGRSSYEQYF.

The chain uses TRBV4-1 and TRBJ2-7; 8 bases map to TRBD1. The germline CDR1 and CDR2 sequences are MGHRA and YSYEKL. This CDR3 has 15 residues. With 4 bases clipped from V and 3 bases from J, the junction kept 8 bases outside the gene matches. The CDR3 nucleotides are TGCGCCAGCAGCCTCTCGGAGACAGGGGTCTACGAGCAGTACTTC. Its protein product is CASSLSETGVYEQYF.